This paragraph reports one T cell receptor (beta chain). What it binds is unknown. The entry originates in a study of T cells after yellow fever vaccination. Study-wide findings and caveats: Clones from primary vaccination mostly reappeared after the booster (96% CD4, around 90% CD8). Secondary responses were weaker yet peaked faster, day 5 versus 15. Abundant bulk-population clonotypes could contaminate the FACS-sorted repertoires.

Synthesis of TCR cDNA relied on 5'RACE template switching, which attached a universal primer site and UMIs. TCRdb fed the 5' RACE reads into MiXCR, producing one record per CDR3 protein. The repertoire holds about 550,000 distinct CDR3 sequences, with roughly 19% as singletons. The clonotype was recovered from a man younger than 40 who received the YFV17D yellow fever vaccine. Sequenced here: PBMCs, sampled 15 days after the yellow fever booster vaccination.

The DNA of the CDR3 is TGTGCCAGCAGCTTAGAGCCTTGGGAGACCCAGTACTTC. Amino acids: CASSLEPWETQYF. This chain joins TRBV7-2 and TRBJ2-5; D is unclear. V was cut by 1 base and J by 5 bases, with 8 bases left in between. Per the germline V gene, CDR1 is SGHTA and CDR2 is FQGNSA. There are 13 residues in the CDR3.